The sample holds a few counts of the clone carrying this TCR beta chain. The antigen is unknown. This specimen comes from a study of blood T cells in healthy people across ages. CDR3 size: 14 residues. Germline CDR1 and CDR2: DFQATT and SNEGSKA (reference sequence). The study's findings and limits: Long-lived and aged donors differed, with more naive CD4+ cells and higher diversity in the long-lived.

A second about 6 to 11 cycle PCR used barcoded and J-beta primers. TCRdb called the 5' RACE reads again in MiXCR, with one record for every CDR3 protein. The sample yields roughly 700,000 distinct CDR3 sequences, less than 40% seen once. This chain connects TRBV20-1 to TRBJ1-6; maybe TRBD1 (5 bases). The sequencing input was blood. The receptor was derived from a woman aged 80 or older in good health. The CDR3 nucleotides read TGCAGCCGGCATACAGGAATGGCTAATTCACCCCTCCACTTT. Protein product: CSRHTGMANSPLHF.